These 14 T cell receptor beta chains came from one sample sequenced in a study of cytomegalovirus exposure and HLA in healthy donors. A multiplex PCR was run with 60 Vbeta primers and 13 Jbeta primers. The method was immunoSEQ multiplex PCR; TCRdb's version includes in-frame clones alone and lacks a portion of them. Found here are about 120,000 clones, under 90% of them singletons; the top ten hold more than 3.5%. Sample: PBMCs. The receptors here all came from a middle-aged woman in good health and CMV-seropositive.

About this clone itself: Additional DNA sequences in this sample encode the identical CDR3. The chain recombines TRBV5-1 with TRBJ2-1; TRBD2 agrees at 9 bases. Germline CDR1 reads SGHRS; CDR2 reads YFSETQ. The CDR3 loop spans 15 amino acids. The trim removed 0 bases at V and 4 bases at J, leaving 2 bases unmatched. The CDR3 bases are TGCGCCAGCAGCTTGGAGACTAGCGGTTACAATGAGCAGTTCTTC. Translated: CASSLETSGYNEQFF.

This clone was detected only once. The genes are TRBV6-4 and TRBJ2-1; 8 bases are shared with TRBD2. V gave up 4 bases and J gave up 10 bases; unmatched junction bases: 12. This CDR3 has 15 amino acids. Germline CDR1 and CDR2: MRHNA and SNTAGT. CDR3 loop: CASSASGAGGEEQFF. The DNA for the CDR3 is TGTGCCAGCAGTGCCTCTGGGGCGGGAGGCGAGGAGCAGTTCTTC.

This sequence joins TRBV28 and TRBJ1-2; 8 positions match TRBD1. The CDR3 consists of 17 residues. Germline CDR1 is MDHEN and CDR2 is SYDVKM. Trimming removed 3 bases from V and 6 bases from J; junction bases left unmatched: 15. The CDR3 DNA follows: TGTGCCAGCAGTTTGGCCCGACAGGGGATGGATGAAGATGGCTACACCTTC. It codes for CASSLARQGMDEDGYTF.

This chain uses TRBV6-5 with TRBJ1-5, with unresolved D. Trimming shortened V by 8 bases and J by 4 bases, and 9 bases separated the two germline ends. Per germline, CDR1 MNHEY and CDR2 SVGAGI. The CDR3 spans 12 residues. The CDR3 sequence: CASGFGNQPQHF. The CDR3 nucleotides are TGTGCCAGCGGTTTCGGGAATCAGCCCCAGCATTTT.

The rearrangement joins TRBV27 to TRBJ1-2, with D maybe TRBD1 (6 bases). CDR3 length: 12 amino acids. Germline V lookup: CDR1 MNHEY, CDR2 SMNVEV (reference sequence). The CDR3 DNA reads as TGTGCGGTTGGCGTGGGGGCTAATGGCTACACCTTC. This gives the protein CAVGVGANGYTF.

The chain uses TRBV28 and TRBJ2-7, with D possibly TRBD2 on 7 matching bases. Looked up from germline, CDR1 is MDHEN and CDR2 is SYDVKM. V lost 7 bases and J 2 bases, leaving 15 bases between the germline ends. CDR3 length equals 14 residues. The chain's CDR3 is CASTIGGGAYEQYF. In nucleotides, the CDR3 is TGTGCCAGCACCATCGGAGGGGGGGCCTACGAGCAGTACTTC.

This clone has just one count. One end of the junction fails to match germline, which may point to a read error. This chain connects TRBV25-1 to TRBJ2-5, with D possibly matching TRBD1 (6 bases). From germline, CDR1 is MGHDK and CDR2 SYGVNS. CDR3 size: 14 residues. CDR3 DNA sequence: TGTGCCGGCAGCGCCCTAACAGGGTTCGAGACCCAGTACTTC. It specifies CAGSALTGFETQYF.

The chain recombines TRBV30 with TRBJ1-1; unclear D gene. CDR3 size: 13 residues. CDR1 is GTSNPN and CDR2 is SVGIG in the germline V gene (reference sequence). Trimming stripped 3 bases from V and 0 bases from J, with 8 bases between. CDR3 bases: TGTGCCTGGAGAGTACAGTTGAACACTGAAGCTTTCTTT. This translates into CAWRVQLNTEAFF. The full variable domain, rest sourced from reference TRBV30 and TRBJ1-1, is SQTIHQWPATLVQPVGSPLSLECTVEGTSNPNLYWYRQAAGRGLQLLFYSVGIGQISSEVPQNLSASRPQDRQFILSSKKLLLSDSGFYLCAWRVQLNTEAFFGQGTRLTVV.

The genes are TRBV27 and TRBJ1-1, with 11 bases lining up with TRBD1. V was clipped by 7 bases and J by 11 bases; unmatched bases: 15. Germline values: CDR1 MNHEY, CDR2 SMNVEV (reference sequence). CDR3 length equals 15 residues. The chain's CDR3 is CASKILGQGAGEAFF. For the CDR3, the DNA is TGTGCCAGCAAAATTCTCGGACAGGGGGCGGGAGAGGCTTTCTTT.

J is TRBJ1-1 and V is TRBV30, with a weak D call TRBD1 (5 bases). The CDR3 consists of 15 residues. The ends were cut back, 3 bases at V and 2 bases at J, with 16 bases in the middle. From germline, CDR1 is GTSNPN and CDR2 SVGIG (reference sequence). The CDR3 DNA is TGTGCCTGGAGCCCAAGCGGGACCGCCAACACTGAAGCTTTCTTT. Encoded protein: CAWSPSGTANTEAFF. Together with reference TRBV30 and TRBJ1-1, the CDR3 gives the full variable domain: SQTIHQWPATLVQPVGSPLSLECTVEGTSNPNLYWYRQAAGRGLQLLFYSVGIGQISSEVPQNLSASRPQDRQFILSSKKLLLSDSGFYLCAWSPSGTANTEAFFGQGTRLTVV.

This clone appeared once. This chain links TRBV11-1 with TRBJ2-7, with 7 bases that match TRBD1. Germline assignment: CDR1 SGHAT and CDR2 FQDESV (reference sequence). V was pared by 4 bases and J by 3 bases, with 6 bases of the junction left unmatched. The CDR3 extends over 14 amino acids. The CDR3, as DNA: TGTGCCAGCAGCTCCTTGAGGGGGCTCTACGAGCAGTACTTC. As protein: CASSSLRGLYEQYF.

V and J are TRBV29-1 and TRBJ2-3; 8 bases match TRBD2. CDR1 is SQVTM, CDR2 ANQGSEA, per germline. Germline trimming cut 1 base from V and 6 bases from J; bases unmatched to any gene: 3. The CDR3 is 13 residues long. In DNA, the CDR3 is TGCAGCGTTGAAGCGGGAGGGTCGGATACGCAGTATTTT. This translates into CSVEAGGSDTQYF.

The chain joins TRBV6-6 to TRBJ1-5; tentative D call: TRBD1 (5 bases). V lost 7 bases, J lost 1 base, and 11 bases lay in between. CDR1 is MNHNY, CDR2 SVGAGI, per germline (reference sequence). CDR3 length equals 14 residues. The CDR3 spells CASTKGVSNQPQHF. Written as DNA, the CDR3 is TGTGCCAGCACGAAAGGGGTCAGCAATCAGCCCCAGCATTTT.

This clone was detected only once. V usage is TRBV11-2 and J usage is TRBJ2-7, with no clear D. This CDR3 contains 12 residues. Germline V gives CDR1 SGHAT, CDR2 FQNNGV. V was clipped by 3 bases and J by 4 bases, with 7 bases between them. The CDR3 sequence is CASSFRYYEQYF. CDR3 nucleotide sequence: TGTGCCAGCAGCTTCCGGTATTACGAGCAGTACTTC.